The entry below describes one T cell receptor (beta chain). Its antigen has not been determined. Base quality data are lacking; no much larger clone is found one base away. Using the deep immunoSEQ assay, multiplex PCR amplified TCR CDR3 regions from genomic DNA. Extracted genomic DNA from each cell subset was spread evenly across all wells of several immunoSEQ 96-well plates, with each plate serving as a replicate. For sorted subsets, each replicate PCR was loaded with about 0.2 ug genomic DNA, equivalent to approximately 33,000 T cell genomes. Purified libraries were quantified with a Qubit 3.0 fluorometer, sized on a Bioanalyzer 2100, and re-quantified with the KAPA Library Quantification kit. A separate single-read 150-cycle Illumina NextSeq 550 flow cell was used to sequence each immunoSEQ 96-well plate. As for how the authors treated the data: Because the immunoSEQ output held only junctional sequences and lacked quality scores, the filtering could not match the filtering applied to full-length reads. Sequences were annotated with PyIR, a Python wrapper for IgBLAST v1.9, using IMGT germline references to assign V/J genes and CDR3. Any read was removed if the V/J assignment was weak (E-value above 1e-6), the CDR3 was missing, or the read contained stop codons, out-of-frame junctions, or ambiguous translated residues. V3J clonotypes were defined as sequences sharing an identical inferred V gene, J gene, and CDR3 amino acid sequence. Percentage overlap between repertoires was computed as shared unique clonotypes divided by the size of the smaller repertoire. RTK rarefaction, the Chao1 estimator, and Recon v2.1 estimates of unobserved clonotypes were used to assess repertoire richness. For all TCRbeta clonotypes obtained by the gDNA method from a handful of donors, generation probabilities were computed with OLGA. TCRdb mirrors the immuneACCESS table, restricted to in-frame sequences. Some clones are absent from its copies; in checked studies, under half trace to an unresolved V gene, and the reason for the others is unknown. The DNA gave D and trimming, while V, J and clone size come from that table. This sample comprises about 700,000 clones, roughly nine tenths of them detected only once. 20% to 25% of the sample lies in the top ten.

CD8 naive samples were obtained by positive selection for CCR7 among CD45RO-negative cells, yielding a CD45RA+CCR7+ population from which TemRA cells were excluded. The donors were healthy, HIV-negative adults with no recently reported acute infections or vaccinations. Every donor was a Caucasian adult living in Nashville, Tennessee, USA. Blood was obtained by leukapheresis, after which PBMCs were separated by Ficoll-Histopaque density gradient centrifugation and cryopreserved in liquid nitrogen vapor phase. Analytical flow cytometry was used to check the purity and quantity of every magnetically sorted T cell population. Genomic DNA was isolated from each sorted fraction and quantified by UV absorbance on a Nanodrop 2000c. Taken from the germline V gene (reference sequence), the CDR1 and CDR2 loops are PRHDT and FYEKMQ. The CDR3 spans 17 residues, from the cysteine through the phenylalanine. The only DNA kept is the CDR3, 51 bases in frame from the first base. A distance of 18 bases separates the germline ends of V and J, which lose 6 bases and 0 bases respectively.

The sample is drawn from a study of shared clonotypes between healthy human individuals (TCRdb year 2020). Notes on the research overall: The cohort included three men and two women between 18 and 49 years of age. Per donor, three plates each were used for CD4 naive and CD4 memory, two for CD8 naive, and one for CD8 memory. Leukapheresis yielded between about 0.85 and 10 billion PBMCs per donor. Libraries were prepared and TCR repertoires were sequenced by different laboratories using diverse techniques, in order to increase sequencing depth and limit assay-specific biases. To estimate repertoire size and how much clonotype sharing occurs between individuals, the study deeply sequenced the blood TCR repertoires of roughly 5 healthy adults.

What the research found in general, with its limitations: Clonotypes shared by all four sorted-subset donors showed higher generation probabilities than non-shared clonotypes. Rarefaction of sorted-subset datasets indicated incomplete sequencing despite the large sequencing depth. The small number of donors limited the genetic and exposure-history diversity represented. Across a few donors, roughly 5.1% of naive CD4, approximately 4% of naive CD8, approximately 2.5% of memory CD4, and 0.4% of memory CD8 clonotypes were shared. Naive subsets generally had larger estimated clonotype richness than memory subsets. Pairwise subsampling led to the expectation that sequencing depth would affect the degree of clonotype sharing among donors. Sampling was restricted to blood, and TCR repertoires in tissues likely differ from the TCR repertoires found in blood.

The receptor comes from a man aged 25 to 45 in good health. Sequencing was done on a sample of naive CD8+ T cells sorted from blood. The intended sense of this specimen's cell subset or site label: CD45RA+CCR7+. The rearranged chain carries TRBV13 and TRBJ2-1, and TRBD1 may be the D gene, going by 6 matching bases. Here the CDR3 is given as CASSVDQGTFSYNEQFF. In nucleotides, the sequence is TGTGCCAGCAGTGTTGACCAAGGGACATTCTCCTACAATGAGCAGTTCTTC.